Listed below are T cell receptor beta chains from one sample, sequenced in a study of regulatory T cells in long-lasting Graves disease. TCRdb independently ran MiXCR on the multiplex PCR reads; one entry per CDR3 protein. The table records 500,000 to 700,000 distinct CDR3 sequences, about 30% of them present only once. The sample in question was peripheral blood mononuclear cells (PBMCs), obtained when the disease was refractory, from a patient treated with antithyroid drugs. Receptors originate from a female donor with Graves disease. Both conserved end residues are part of each CDR3. A D gene is named only where the DNA matches it firmly. Not every row has a clone size; where given, it reads once, few, many or a size class.

cdr3_aa	cdr3_nt	v_call	j_call	clone_size	d_call
CASGVSGSPNSGANVLTF	TGTGCCAGCGGCGTCTCAGGGTCGCCAAACTCTGGGGCCAACGTCCTGACTTTC	TRBV7-9	TRBJ2-6	NA	NA
CSAPMGGGASEQYF	TGCAGTGCCCCAATGGGGGGGGGGGCATCCGAGCAGTACTTC	TRBV20-1	TRBJ2-7	few	NA
CASSESRGRARQGTDTQYF	TGCGCCAGCAGTGAGTCGAGAGGGAGAGCTCGCCAAGGCACAGATACGCAGTATTTT	TRBV10-1	TRBJ2-3	NA	NA
CASSLEPGSHGYTF	TGCGCCAGCAGCTTGGAGCCGGGGAGCCATGGCTACACCTTC	TRBV5-1	TRBJ1-2	many	NA
CASSLGSGGPTEAFF	TGTGCCAGCAGCTTAGGGTCCGGGGGGCCCACTGAAGCTTTCTTT	TRBV7-9	TRBJ1-1	few	NA
CAWSRDTGELFF	TGTGCCTGGAGTCGAGACACCGGGGAGCTGTTTTTT	TRBV30	TRBJ2-2	few	NA
CASTNLVGTNEKLFF	TGTGCCAGCACCAACTTGGTAGGGACTAATGAAAAACTGTTTTTT	TRBV5-6	TRBJ1-4	NA	NA
CASSSRGHVSGELFF	TGTGCCAGCAGTTCCAGGGGGCATGTATCCGGGGAGCTGTTTTTT	TRBV12-3/TRBV12-4	TRBJ2-2	NA	TRBD1
CASRDTGTTNEKLFF	TGTGCCAGCAGGGACACAGGGACAACTAATGAAAAACTGTTTTTT	TRBV25-1	TRBJ1-4	few	NA
CASSFSGTSTEAFF	TGTGCCAGCAGCTTCTCAGGGACGAGCACTGAAGCTTTCTTT	TRBV11-2	TRBJ1-1	many	NA
CATNARTGGSNYGYTF	TGTGCCACCAACGCTAGAACAGGGGGCTCTAACTATGGCTACACCTTC	TRBV10-3	TRBJ1-2	few	TRBD1
CASSEPRPKGTQYF	TGTGCCAGCAGTGAGCCCCGGCCGAAGGGGACCCAGTACTTC	TRBV25-1	TRBJ2-5	NA	NA
CASSFRRIGELFF	TGTGCCAGCAGTTTTCGTCGGATCGGGGAGCTGTTTTTT	TRBV12-3/TRBV12-4	TRBJ2-2	NA	NA
CASSPSSGRGETQYF	TGTGCCAGCAGCCCCTCGTCGGGGAGAGGAGAGACCCAGTACTTC	TRBV5-4	TRBJ2-5	NA	NA
CAINGPGLAYEQYF	TGTGCCATCAACGGCCCGGGACTAGCCTACGAGCAGTACTTC	TRBV10-3	TRBJ2-7	NA	TRBD2
CASSSGTGSETGYTF	TGTGCCAGTAGTTCCGGGACAGGGTCGGAGACTGGCTACACCTTC	TRBV19	TRBJ1-2	few	TRBD1
CAWTETMGYTF	TGTGCCTGGACAGAGACTATGGGCTACACCTTC	TRBV30	TRBJ1-2	NA	NA
CASSYRTGANYGYTF	TGTGCCAGCAGCTACAGGACAGGGGCAAACTATGGCTACACCTTC	TRBV3-1	TRBJ1-2	few	TRBD1
CATHPGLGALSTIYF	TGTGCCACCCACCCGGGTTTGGGGGCTCTAAGCACCATATATTTT	TRBV28	TRBJ1-3	NA	NA
CAWSLGGNSNQPQHF	TGTGCCTGGTCCCTGGGGGGGAATAGCAATCAGCCCCAGCATTTT	TRBV30	TRBJ1-5	NA	NA
CASSSYPLTGGNSPLHF	TGTGCCAGCAGTTCTTATCCCTTGACAGGGGGAAATTCACCCCTCCACTTT	TRBV12-3/TRBV12-4	TRBJ1-6	few	TRBD1
CASSQWWKGAGGYTF	TGCGCCAGCAGCCAGTGGTGGAAGGGGGCCGGTGGCTACACCTTC	TRBV4-1	TRBJ1-2	NA	TRBD1
CASRVLPDRNTEAFF	TGTGCCAGCAGGGTTCTCCCTGACAGGAACACTGAAGCTTTCTTT	TRBV27	TRBJ1-1	few	NA
CASSNRDSYYEQYF	TGTGCCAGCAGTAACCGGGACAGTTACTACGAGCAGTACTTC	TRBV6-1	TRBJ2-7	many	TRBD1
CASSLAGQRTILSTYEQYF	TGCGCCAGCAGCTTGGCAGGGCAGAGGACTATTTTGAGCACCTACGAGCAGTACTTC	TRBV5-1	TRBJ2-7	NA	NA
CASSRTGTQYEQYF	TGTGCCAGCAGCAGGACCGGGACTCAATACGAGCAGTACTTC	TRBV5-5	TRBJ2-7	few	NA
CASTPGTLNYGYTF	TGTGCCAGCACCCCCGGGACACTTAACTATGGCTACACCTTC	TRBV3-1	TRBJ1-2	NA	NA
CASSISGPQAFF	TGTGCCAGTAGTATAAGCGGTCCTCAAGCTTTCTTT	TRBV19	TRBJ1-1	NA	NA
CASSYPSVRTATYGYTF	TGTGCCAGCAGTTACCCGAGTGTTAGGACTGCAACGTATGGCTACACCTTC	TRBV6-5	TRBJ1-2	many	NA
CASTLTGRETQYF	TGTGCCAGCACCCTAACAGGGCGGGAGACCCAGTACTTC	TRBV12-3/TRBV12-4	TRBJ2-5	many	NA
CASSRLGAGESYEQYF	TGTGCCAGCAGCCGCCTTGGAGCGGGAGAGTCCTACGAGCAGTACTTC	TRBV28	TRBJ2-7	many	TRBD2
CASSQGRTSGNTIYF	TGTGCCAGCAGCCAAGGCAGGACCTCTGGAAACACCATATATTTT	TRBV3-1	TRBJ1-3	NA	NA
CSVDWGFSQETQYF	TGCAGCGTTGATTGGGGATTCTCACAAGAGACCCAGTACTTC	TRBV29-1	TRBJ2-5	many	NA
CASSIQGFGYTF	TGTGCCAGCAGCATACAGGGGTTTGGCTACACCTTC	TRBV13	TRBJ1-2	few	TRBD1
CASRGGDRGGGYTF	TGTGCCAGCAGAGGGGGGGACAGGGGTGGTGGCTACACCTTC	TRBV6-2/TRBV6-3	TRBJ1-2	NA	TRBD1
CAIEGNYGYTF	TGTGCCATAGAGGGAAACTATGGCTACACCTTC	TRBV28	TRBJ1-2	many	NA
CASSLGSSLNTGELFF	TGCGCCAGCAGCTTGGGATCCTCCCTGAACACCGGGGAGCTGTTTTTT	TRBV5-1	TRBJ2-2	NA	NA
CAWSWAGVGNQPQHF	TGTGCCTGGAGTTGGGCAGGGGTGGGCAATCAGCCCCAGCATTTT	TRBV30	TRBJ1-5	few	NA
CAWTTVDEKLFF	TGTGCCTGGACCACAGTAGACGAAAAACTGTTTTTT	TRBV30	TRBJ1-4	NA	NA
CASSYTGRAFF	TGTGCCAGCAGTTATACGGGGAGAGCTTTCTTT	TRBV28	TRBJ1-1	many	NA
CSVGQSTIQETQYF	TGCAGCGTAGGACAGAGTACAATACAAGAGACCCAGTACTTC	TRBV29-1	TRBJ2-5	NA	NA
CASSSTGTGLAGYTF	TGCGCCAGCAGCTCCACTGGGACAGGGTTGGCTGGCTACACCTTC	TRBV5-1	TRBJ1-2	few	TRBD1
CASSQGQGNEKLFF	TGTGCCAGCAGCCAAGGACAGGGGAATGAAAAACTGTTTTTT	TRBV3-1	TRBJ1-4	NA	TRBD1
CSARAGGNTEAFF	TGCAGTGCTAGAGCAGGGGGAAACACTGAAGCTTTCTTT	TRBV20-1	TRBJ1-1	few	TRBD1